The source of this T cell receptor (beta chain) is a study of PD-1 blockade in classical Hodgkin lymphoma. Overall study context: Every 2 weeks, patients had 3 mg/kg nivolumab intravenously. Study-wide findings and caveats: Nivolumab initiated under 1 year post-ASCT led to patient exclusion. Prior to therapy, complete responders displayed diversity much like that of newly diagnosed patients. By C4D1, diversity of CD4+ TCRs had risen significantly, whereas that of CD8+ TCRs had not.

Method: immunoSEQ multiplex PCR; TCRdb's copy keeps in-frame clones and lacks some. The repertoire holds some 46,000 clones, with around 80% as singletons. Turning to this clone: The antigen remains unidentified.

Per the germline V gene, CDR1 is GTSNPN and CDR2 is SVGIG (reference sequence). Trimming took 4 bases from V and 1 from J, leaving 9 bases between them. This CDR3 has 13 residues. Patients all relapsed after autologous stem cell transplantation, and there was variation in brentuximab vedotin exposure. The chain recombines TRBV30 with TRBJ2-3, with D possibly being TRBD1 (5 bases). This sequence was found in a human donor with classical Hodgkin lymphoma. Here the sequenced sample was peripheral blood mononuclear cells (PBMCs), taken before the second cycle of nivolumab. The CDR3 DNA is TGTGCCTGGAATATAGGGGGCACAGATACGCAGTATTTT. Protein product: CAWNIGGTDTQYF.